These 25 T cell receptor beta chains share one sample of origin, sequenced in a study of T-cell reconstitution after alpha-beta-depleted transplantation in children. A TCRbeta library incorporating unique molecular identifiers was prepared. A single record per CDR3 protein comes from TCRdb applying MiXCR to the PCR reads. Here the sample spans a few hundred thousand distinct CDR3 sequences, 9% to 12% being singletons. The sequencing here drew on PBMCs from the stem cell graft donor, taken from the stem cell graft. These receptors were collected from a human donor who donated a stem cell graft to a child with acute lymphoblastic leukemia.

This clonotype was observed a few times. The chain joins TRBV21-1 to TRBJ2-7; the table's TRBD1 call for D was not verified on the DNA. TRBV21-1 is marked as a pseudogene. The CDR3 consists of 15 residues. The CDR3 DNA reads as TGTGCCAGCAGCTCCCGTGGCGGGACCCCTACGATCCAGTACTTC. Translation gives CASSSRGGTPTIQYF.

V and J are TRBV27 and TRBJ2-7; the D is unclear. The CDR3 has 14 residues. Trimming pared 7 bases from V and 1 base from J, leaving 14 bases between. Per germline, CDR1 MNHEY and CDR2 SMNVEV (reference sequence). The CDR3 reads CASTDRGVSYEQYF. CDR3 in DNA: TGTGCCAGCACGGACCGCGGAGTTTCCTACGAGCAGTACTTC.

This clonotype was recorded many times. Here the CDR3 reads CSARETGGHQPQHF. CDR3 in DNA: TGCAGTGCTAGGGAGACAGGGGGCCATCAGCCCCAGCATTTT. The chain is built from TRBV20-1 and TRBJ1-5, with 10 bases matching TRBD1. V gave up 3 bases and J gave up 5 bases; unmatched junction bases: 4. The CDR3 runs to 14 residues. Germline CDR1 and CDR2: DFQATT and SNEGSKA (reference sequence).

This clonotype was detected a few times. The rearrangement links TRBV7-9 to TRBJ1-6; tentative D call: TRBD1 (5 bases). Trimming pared 1 base from V and 5 bases from J, leaving 6 bases between. This CDR3 region has 14 residues. Germline lookup yields CDR1 SEHNR and CDR2 FQNEAQ (reference sequence). CDR3 sequence: CASSLDRHNSPLHF. The CDR3 DNA follows: TGTGCCAGCAGCTTAGACAGGCATAATTCACCCCTCCACTTT.

The chain uses TRBV9 and TRBJ1-5; weak D call: TRBD1 (5 bases). The CDR3 loop spans 13 amino acids. Germline CDR1 SGDLS, CDR2 YYNGEE. The germline V and J ends were trimmed by 0 bases and 6 bases, with 7 bases remaining between them. The CDR3 DNA reads TGTGCCAGCAGCGTAGGGGGGGTTCAGCCCCAGCATTTT. Protein: CASSVGGVQPQHF.

A few counts support this clonotype. The rearrangement joins TRBV5-1 to TRBJ2-7; 8 nucleotides agree with TRBD1. The CDR3 runs to 13 residues. Losses at the gene ends were 4 bases for V and 3 bases for J; bases not matched to a gene: 3. The germline gives CDR1 SGHRS, CDR2 YFSETQ. In nucleotides, the CDR3 is TGCGCCAGCAGCCCGGGACAGGTCTACGAGCAGTACTTC. This sequence encodes CASSPGQVYEQYF.

The table lists this clonotype with a few counts. This sequence joins TRBV20-1 and TRBJ2-5; no firm D call. This CDR3 contains 16 residues. Germline CDR1 reads DFQATT; CDR2 reads SNEGSKA (reference sequence). The V gene lost 2 bases and the J gene lost 4 bases, with 20 bases spanning the gap. Written as DNA, the CDR3 is TGCAGTGCTAGATCGATTGGTCGTGGAGACGGAGAGACCCAGTACTTC. It specifies CSARSIGRGDGETQYF.

The chain is built from TRBV9 and TRBJ2-1, with 10 nucleotides matching TRBD2. With 2 bases clipped from V and 10 bases from J, the junction kept 12 bases outside the gene matches. This CDR3 is built from 16 residues. CDR1 and CDR2 (germline): SGDLS, YYNGEE. The CDR3 loop reads CASSVSTAGGPGEQFF. DNA of the CDR3: TGTGCCAGCAGCGTCTCCACAGCGGGAGGGCCGGGGGAGCAGTTCTTC. Full variable domain (remainder filled in from reference TRBV9 and TRBJ2-1): DSGVTQTPKHLITATGQRVTLRCSPRSGDLSVYWYQQSLDQGLQFLIQYYNGEERAKGNILERFSAQQFPDLHSELNLSSLELGDSALYFCASSVSTAGGPGEQFFGPGTRLTVL.

The chain combines TRBV6-2 or TRBV6-3 with TRBJ2-3; TRBD2 matches at 11 bases. J was trimmed by 3 bases and V by 6 bases; bases with no gene match: 5. CDR1 and CDR2 from the germline V gene are MNHEY and SVGEGT. This CDR3 has 15 amino acids. The chain's CDR3 is CASSHSGRETDTQYF. CDR3 nucleotide sequence: TGTGCCAGCAGCCATAGCGGGAGGGAAACAGATACGCAGTATTTT.

This clonotype was counted between two and nine times. The V gene is TRBV12-3 or TRBV12-4, the J gene TRBJ2-7; 11 bases fit TRBD2. V was clipped by 7 bases and J by 1 base; unmatched bases: 6. CDR3 length: 15 amino acids. The CDR3 sequence is CASTPGLAASYEQYF. For the CDR3, the DNA is TGTGCCAGCACCCCGGGACTAGCGGCATCCTACGAGCAGTACTTC.

Worth noting for this clonotype: One end of the junction does not line up with germline, which may come from a read error. J is TRBJ2-1 and V is TRBV7-6; D is perhaps TRBD2 (5 bases). Per germline, CDR1 SGHVS and CDR2 FNYEAQ. The CDR3 has 16 amino acids. In nucleotides, the CDR3 is TGTGGCAGCAGCTTAGCAAGTAATAGCGTCTACAATGAGCAGTTCTTC. Protein product: CGSSLASNSVYNEQFF.

The chain couples TRBV27 to TRBJ2-3; D uncertain. Germline CDR1 and CDR2: MNHEY and SMNVEV (reference sequence). This CDR3 spans 17 amino acids. V was trimmed by 9 bases and J by 6 bases, leaving 28 bases between them. CDR3: CARVDTRALDLRDTQYF. DNA of the CDR3: TGTGCCAGAGTAGATACCCGGGCCCTCGACCTTCGGGATACGCAGTATTTT.

This clonotype has only a few counts. The gene calls are TRBV12-3 or TRBV12-4 and TRBJ2-1, with 7 positions matching TRBD2. CDR3 length equals 19 residues. V lost 8 bases, J lost 2 bases, and 21 bases stayed unmatched. CDR3 in DNA: TGTGCCAGCCAAGGCGCCTCTAGTCGGGCGGGAGCACCCTACAATGAGCAGTTCTTC. This gives the protein CASQGASSRAGAPYNEQFF.

The rearrangement joins TRBV29-1 to TRBJ2-2, with TRBD2 matching over 8 bases. This CDR3 comprises 12 residues. Germline trimming cut 5 bases from V and 4 bases from J; bases unmatched to any gene: 0. Per germline, CDR1 SQVTM and CDR2 ANQGSEA. The CDR3 DNA is TGCAGCGTTCTAGCGGGCACCGGGGAGCTGTTTTTT. It encodes CSVLAGTGELFF.

This clonotype was seen more than once but under ten times. The CDR3 sequence is CASSPRTSGNLYNEQFF. In DNA form, the CDR3 reads TGTGCCAGCAGCCCCCGGACTAGCGGCAATTTGTACAATGAGCAGTTCTTC. The chain links TRBV3-1 to TRBJ2-1; 10 positions agree with TRBD2. V shed 4 bases, J shed 4 bases, and the junction held 10 bases outside the gene matches. The germline V gene encodes CDR1 LGHDT and CDR2 YNNKEL (reference sequence). This CDR3 has 17 residues.

The CDR3 protein is CASSQETGNTIYF. The CDR3 DNA reads TGCGCCAGCAGCCAAGAAACCGGGAACACCATATATTTT. The chain recombines TRBV4-1 with TRBJ1-3; D ambiguous. The CDR3 is 13 residues long. Between the trimmed V and J ends, which lost 0 bases and 7 bases, there was a span of 7 bases. Germline V gives CDR1 MGHRA, CDR2 YSYEKL.

Only a few counts were recorded for this clonotype. This chain links TRBV12-3 or TRBV12-4 with TRBJ1-6; perhaps TRBD1 as D (6 bases). Trimming cost V 1 base and J 10 bases, with 14 bases left between them. This CDR3 spans 15 amino acids. The CDR3 is CASSLVQGVDSPLHF. Written as DNA, the CDR3 is TGTGCCAGCAGTTTAGTACAGGGTGTGGACTCACCCCTCCACTTT.

This clonotype was counted at least ten times. The chain joins TRBV12-3 or TRBV12-4 to TRBJ1-1; the D gene is possibly TRBD1 (6 bases). Trimming pared 6 bases from V and 7 bases from J, leaving 18 bases between. This CDR3 is 14 amino acids long. CDR3 loop: CASSSDRSILEAFF. In DNA form, the CDR3 reads TGTGCCAGCAGCTCAGACAGGTCTATACTTGAAGCTTTCTTT.

This rearrangement joins TRBV6-2 or TRBV6-3 to TRBJ1-1; D not resolved. V dropped 2 bases and J dropped 3 bases, with 16 bases sitting between them. The germline gives CDR1 MNHEY, CDR2 SVGEGT. There are 16 residues in the CDR3. The CDR3 loop is CASSYAGWAGDTEAFF. DNA for the CDR3: TGTGCCAGCAGTTACGCCGGTTGGGCTGGCGACACTGAAGCTTTCTTT.

This clonotype was detected ten times or more. The chain couples TRBV12-3 or TRBV12-4 to TRBJ2-3, with 11 nucleotides matching TRBD2. V gave up 6 bases and J gave up 2 bases; unmatched junction bases: 7. The CDR3 runs 16 residues. CDR3 region: CASRTSGAFFTDTQYF. CDR3 DNA sequence: TGTGCCAGCAGGACTAGCGGGGCTTTTTTCACAGATACGCAGTATTTT.

The chain employs TRBV18 and TRBJ2-1, with 10 bases matching TRBD2. Germline V lookup: CDR1 KGHSH, CDR2 LQKENI. The CDR3 contains 17 residues. The junction had 13 bases not matched to a gene; V was cut back by 4 bases and J by 7 bases. DNA for the CDR3: TGTGCCAGCTCACTCACGACTCTAGCGGGAGTTGAAAATGAGCAGTTCTTC. It encodes CASSLTTLAGVENEQFF.

The V gene is TRBV2, the J gene TRBJ2-1, with TRBD1 matching over 7 bases. The CDR3 consists of 13 residues. The trim removed 7 bases at V and 4 bases at J, leaving 4 bases unmatched. In germline, CDR1 is SNHLY, CDR2 FYNNEI. The CDR3 DNA reads as TGTGCCAGCATGGGACAGATGTACAATGAGCAGTTCTTC. It codes for CASMGQMYNEQFF.

This clonotype has only a few counts. The chain links TRBV5-1 to TRBJ2-3; tentatively, D is TRBD2 (6 bases). The CDR3 totals 14 residues. Between the trimmed V and J ends, which lost 3 bases and 0 bases, there was a span of 8 bases. Germline V gene sequence: CDR1 SGHRS, CDR2 YFSETQ. CDR3 loop: CASSWGTSTDTQYF. Here the CDR3 DNA reads TGCGCCAGCAGCTGGGGGACTAGCACAGATACGCAGTATTTT.

The rearrangement joins TRBV20-1 to TRBJ2-5, with D possibly TRBD1 on 5 matching bases. CDR1 and CDR2 (germline): DFQATT, SNEGSKA (reference sequence). Between the trimmed V and J ends, which lost 6 bases and 1 base, there was a span of 18 bases. The CDR3 runs to 15 residues. The chain's CDR3 is CSATALDIIQETQYF. In DNA form, the CDR3 reads TGCAGTGCCACCGCTCTGGACATTATCCAAGAGACCCAGTACTTC.

The V call is TRBV27, the J call TRBJ1-1; D is unresolved. The CDR3 runs 13 residues. The germline CDR1 and CDR2 sequences are MNHEY and SMNVEV (reference sequence). Trimming took off 6 bases at V and 6 bases at J, with 14 bases between the two ends. As DNA, the CDR3 is TGTGCCAGCAGCTCCTCCGGGATCGCTGAAGCTTTCTTT. As protein: CASSSSGIAEAFF.